This section outlines one T cell receptor (beta chain) sequence together with its context. The antigen remains undetermined. A much bigger clone sits one base away, suggesting this may be a read error. The investigators made TCR beta cDNA from about 500 ng total RNA, using a constant-region primer. The TCR beta library was amplified through three nested multiplex PCR rounds in a modified ARM-PCR procedure. Two initial PCR rounds of ten to eleven cycles each paired TRBV1-TRBV30 forward primers with a C-beta reverse primer. TCRdb re-called the multiplex PCR reads with MiXCR, one entry per CDR3 protein. The sample yields about 330,000 distinct CDR3 sequences, about 61% seen once. This entry is derived from a study of tumor-infiltrating lymphocytes in primary liver carcinoma. Germline DNA was also extracted, with blood RNA taken from unsorted whole blood. General study findings and limits: Unsorted bulk sampling ruled out any CD4+ versus CD8+ repertoire comparison.

J was trimmed by 2 bases and V by 2 bases; bases with no gene match: 12. Germline CDR1 reads LGHNA; CDR2 reads YSLEER. The CDR3 runs to 20 residues. The chain carries TRBV4-3 and TRBJ2-3; 14 bases map to TRBD2. The receptor's source is a man aged 40-55 years with primary liver carcinoma and hepatitis B virus infection. The sequenced sample was peripheral blood. CDR3 residues: CASSQIQGLAGEEVTDTQYF. The CDR3 bases are TGCGCCAGCAGCCAAATCCAGGGACTAGCGGGAGAGGAGGTCACAGATACGCAGTATTTT.